This TCR beta chain was observed in a study of CDR3 diversity in severe acne. Note on this clonotype: The junction differs from germline at one of its ends, possibly a read error.

TCRdb reprocessed the PCR reads via MiXCR and lists one record per CDR3 protein. Altogether more than 80,000 distinct CDR3 sequences are present, 45% to 50% being singletons, with the ten largest covering 11%. This CDR3 is 14 amino acids long. Germline assignment: CDR1 GTSNPN and CDR2 SVGIG (reference sequence). This receptor was obtained from a male donor with severe acne vulgaris. The specimen was blood. The chain is built from TRBV30 and TRBJ2-5; D remains unclear. CDR3 bases: TGTGTCTGGAGTTCCGGGCTGGGCGAAGAGACCCAGTACTTC. Translating it yields CVWSSGLGEETQYF.